This TCR beta chain was documented in a study of T cell responses to AZD1222 COVID-19 vaccine. Sequencing was performed with immunoSEQ multiplex PCR; in TCRdb, only in-frame clones are kept and a portion is missing. This sample yields approximately 150,000 clones, of which about 95% are seen a single time; about 1.3% belongs to the top ten. As to this clone: Its target is not known.

The germline CDR1 and CDR2 sequences are ENHRY and SYGVKD. V gave up 3 bases and J gave up 3 bases, with 15 bases separating them. The CDR3 runs to 15 residues. Overall study results and limits: It was only after the peak T cell response that any repertoires were sampled. Compared with day 0, the breadth and depth of the Spike-specific TCR repertoire rose significantly after two doses of AZD1222. Most donors were white British and more were female, and clonal diversity was possibly underestimated.

This material consisted of peripheral blood, taken on day 0 of AZD1222 vaccination. This sequence was found in an adult in good health. The genes are TRBV10-3 and TRBJ2-7; perhaps D is TRBD1 or TRBD2 (5 bases each). CDR3 region: CAISDSGTPVYEQYV. DNA for the CDR3: TGTGCCATCAGTGACTCCGGGACCCCCGTCTACGAGCAGTACGTC.